Presented here are 20 T cell receptor beta chains from one specimen sequenced in a study of shared clonotypes between healthy human individuals. The method was immunoSEQ multiplex PCR; TCRdb's version includes in-frame clones alone and lacks a portion of them. The sample includes some 2,500,000 clones, 85% to 95% of them seen just once. Sequenced input: naive CD4+ T cells from PBMCs. Specified subset: CD45RA+ positively selected. The receptors were sampled from a man younger than 35 in good health. Some clones in this sample may be carry-over from other donors' samples.

The chain carries TRBV11-3 and TRBJ1-1; TRBD1 is a possible D gene (5 bases). Germline V lookup: CDR1 SGHNT, CDR2 YENEEA. This CDR3 has 14 residues. The V and J ends lost 5 bases and 3 bases respectively, with 13 bases between them. The DNA for the CDR3 is TGTGCCAGCAGCCAATCCAGGGACCACACTGAAGCTTTCTTT. Translated: CASSQSRDHTEAFF.

The chain combines TRBV28 with TRBJ2-7, with D possibly being TRBD1 or TRBD2 (5 bases each). Trimming took off 7 bases at V and 5 bases at J, with 12 bases between the two ends. This CDR3 is built from 12 residues. The germline V gene encodes CDR1 MDHEN and CDR2 SYDVKM. The CDR3 DNA follows: TGTGCCAGCATGGCCAGGGAGAACGAGCAGTACTTC. Protein product: CASMARENEQYF.

This CDR3 reads CASSLETGANTEAFF. CDR3 nucleotide sequence: TGTGCCAGCAGCTTAGAGACAGGGGCAAACACTGAAGCTTTCTTT. This rearrangement joins TRBV7-2 to TRBJ1-1; 8 nucleotides line up with TRBD1. Germline loops: CDR1 SGHTA, CDR2 FQGNSA. V was pared by 1 base and J by 2 bases, with 3 bases of the junction left unmatched. The CDR3 has 15 residues.

J is TRBJ2-7 and V is TRBV28; 10 nucleotides match TRBD2. V was pared by 8 bases and J by 3 bases, with 16 bases of the junction left unmatched. Per germline, CDR1 MDHEN and CDR2 SYDVKM. CDR3 size: 17 residues. The CDR3 region is CASRDRSLAGKIYEQYF. In nucleotides, the CDR3 is TGTGCCAGCCGAGATCGCTCACTAGCGGGGAAGATCTACGAGCAGTACTTC.

This chain joins TRBV2 and TRBJ2-7; TRBD2 matches at 8 bases. Germline V gene sequence: CDR1 SNHLY, CDR2 FYNNEI. Losses at the gene ends were 3 bases for V and 9 bases for J; bases not matched to a gene: 7. The CDR3 sequence is 13 residues long. CDR3 sequence reads: CASSESSGSVQYF. In DNA form, the CDR3 reads TGTGCCAGCAGTGAGTCCAGCGGGAGTGTGCAGTACTTC.

The chain employs TRBV29-1 and TRBJ2-1; 7 nucleotides line up with TRBD1. The CDR3 is 15 amino acids. Germline CDR1 and CDR2: SQVTM and ANQGSEA. The J segment lost 8 bases and the V segment lost 4 bases, leaving 14 bases of the junction unmatched. The CDR3 DNA follows: TGCAGCGTTGCGAGGGGGCCCCCCGGTTTGTATGAGCAGTTCTTC. It encodes CSVARGPPGLYEQFF.

The CDR3 DNA reads TGTGCCAGCAGCCCCCCGGCTCTGGGGTTAGGAAAACTGTTTTTT. This translates into CASSPPALGLGKLFF. This chain uses TRBV28 with TRBJ1-4; D unclear. V was clipped by 6 bases and J by 10 bases, with 21 bases between them. Germline V gene data show CDR1 as MDHEN and CDR2 as SYDVKM. The CDR3 runs 15 residues.

V is TRBV11-1 and J is TRBJ2-2, with D maybe TRBD2 (5 bases). Germline V gives CDR1 SGHAT, CDR2 FQDESV (reference sequence). The CDR3 covers 16 residues. V was trimmed by 1 base and J by 4 bases, leaving 13 bases between them. In DNA, the CDR3 is TGTGCCAGCAGCTTAGGAGGGAGTGGGTTCACCGGGGAGCTGTTTTTT. Translated, it gives CASSLGGSGFTGELFF.

This sequence joins TRBV29-1 and TRBJ1-5, with D perhaps TRBD1 (6 bases). Germline V lookup: CDR1 SQVTM, CDR2 ANQGSEA. V lost 5 bases and J lost 1, with 12 bases in between. This CDR3 spans 14 amino acids. The CDR3 DNA follows: TGCAGCGTTAAAGGGGGGGGAAGCAATCAGCCCCAGCATTTT. Protein product: CSVKGGGSNQPQHF.

This chain links TRBV27 with TRBJ1-5; weak D call: TRBD1 (5 bases). CDR3 length equals 16 residues. V dropped 2 bases and J dropped 0 bases, with 11 bases sitting between them. The germline CDR1 and CDR2 sequences are MNHEY and SMNVEV (reference sequence). DNA for the CDR3: TGTGCCAGCAGTTTAAAGGGGTACGGTAGCAATCAGCCCCAGCATTTT. It translates to CASSLKGYGSNQPQHF.

The chain links TRBV5-4 to TRBJ2-1, with D perhaps TRBD2 (6 bases). From germline, CDR1 is SGHNT and CDR2 YYREEE (reference sequence). The V and J ends lost 3 bases and 5 bases respectively, with 15 bases between them. CDR3 length: 15 residues. CDR3 sequence reads: CASSSQVSGHNEQFF. The CDR3 DNA reads as TGTGCCAGCAGCTCCCAGGTTAGCGGTCACAATGAGCAGTTCTTC.

A note on this clone: The sample holds other DNA sequences that translate to the same CDR3. This chain joins TRBV30 and TRBJ2-1; no clear D gene. Trimming removed 0 bases at V and 2 bases at J, with 5 bases between. Germline V gene sequence: CDR1 GTSNPN, CDR2 SVGIG (reference sequence). There are 13 residues in the CDR3. In nucleotides, the CDR3 is TGTGCCTGGAGTGTAGGACCCTACAATGAGCAGTTCTTC. Translating it yields CAWSVGPYNEQFF.

The chain uses TRBV9 and TRBJ1-5, with no clear D. V was clipped by 3 bases and J by 6 bases, with 13 bases between them. The CDR3 runs to 14 residues. CDR1 is SGDLS and CDR2 is YYNGEE in the germline V gene. DNA of the CDR3: TGTGCCAGCAGCGCCCGGCCCGGACCTCAGCCCCAGCATTTT. It translates to CASSARPGPQPQHF.

For this clone: Mismatch with germline at one junction end may stem from a read error. This rearrangement joins TRBV27 to TRBJ1-1; 9 bases are a match to TRBD1. This CDR3 is built from 13 residues. CDR1 and CDR2 from the germline V gene are MNHEY and SMNVEV (reference sequence). The CDR3 region has the DNA TGTGCCAGCAGTTTTTCAACGGGACAGGGTCGCCTTTTT. The encoded protein is CASSFSTGQGRLF.

V is TRBV5-8 and J is TRBJ2-1, with D tentatively TRBD2 (6 bases). The germline V and J ends were trimmed by 2 bases and 7 bases, with 16 bases remaining between them. The CDR3 has 15 residues. Germline V CDR1 and CDR2: SGHTS, YDEGEE. The CDR3 loop is CASSFLLGGGNEQFF. In DNA, the CDR3 is TGTGCCAGCAGCTTTCTCCTAGGAGGAGGGAATGAGCAGTTCTTC. Full variable domain (rest looked up from reference TRBV5-8 and TRBJ2-1): EAGVTQSPTHLIKTRGQQATLRCSPISGHTSVYWYQQALGLGLQFLLWYDEGEERNRGNFPPRFSGRQFPNYSSELNVNALELEDSALYLCASSFLLGGGNEQFFGPGTRLTVL.

The V call is TRBV5-6, the J call TRBJ2-7; D is uncertain. CDR3 length: 16 residues. Looked up from germline, CDR1 is SGHDT and CDR2 is YYEEEE. V lost 4 bases to trimming and J lost 5 bases, with 22 bases between them. The CDR3 DNA reads TGTGCCAGCAGCGCCGGGCTTCGGGCTGGCTTCAACGAGCAGTACTTC. Protein: CASSAGLRAGFNEQYF.

This clone was picked up one time. V gene TRBV6-1 combines with J gene TRBJ2-1; TRBD2 is a possible D gene (6 bases). Germline loops: CDR1 MNHNS, CDR2 SASEGT. The CDR3 totals 12 residues. V was trimmed by 9 bases and J by 8 bases, leaving 14 bases between them. This chain's CDR3 is CASWTGAYEQFF. CDR3 DNA: TGTGCCAGTTGGACGGGAGCCTATGAGCAGTTCTTC.

The chain uses TRBV13 and TRBJ2-7, with 10 bases matching TRBD2. Germline V CDR1 and CDR2: PRHDT, FYEKMQ (reference sequence). The CDR3 sequence is 16 residues long. V was clipped by 1 base and J by 7 bases; unmatched bases: 10. DNA for the CDR3: TGTGCCAGCAGCTTAGAAGGACTAGCGGCAGCTGGGGAGCAGTACTTC. Residues: CASSLEGLAAAGEQYF.

The genes are TRBV7-6 and TRBJ2-1; 10 bases match TRBD2. Germline V gene sequence: CDR1 SGHVS, CDR2 FNYEAQ. V trimming: 6 bases; J trimming: 5 bases; junction bases outside the gene matches: 7. The CDR3 is 15 amino acids. This chain's CDR3 is CASRALAGANNEQFF. In nucleotides, the CDR3 is TGTGCCAGCAGGGCTCTAGCGGGAGCGAACAATGAGCAGTTCTTC.

The V gene is TRBV19, the J gene TRBJ1-2, with D maybe TRBD1 (5 bases). The CDR3 has 12 residues. V dropped 6 bases and J dropped 8 bases, with 13 bases sitting between them. Germline values: CDR1 LNHDA, CDR2 SQIVND (reference sequence). The CDR3 sequence: CASRSRVRGYTF. CDR3 nucleotides: TGTGCCAGTAGGAGCAGGGTCCGCGGCTACACCTTC.